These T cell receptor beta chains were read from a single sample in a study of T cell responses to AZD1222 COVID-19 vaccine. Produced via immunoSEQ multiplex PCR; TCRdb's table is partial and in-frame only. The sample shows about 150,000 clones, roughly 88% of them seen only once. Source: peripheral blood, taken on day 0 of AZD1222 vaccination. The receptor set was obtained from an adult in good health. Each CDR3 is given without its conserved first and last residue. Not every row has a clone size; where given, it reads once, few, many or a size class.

CDR3: ASTRGGYEQY
V: TRBV6-6
length: 10
size: .
J: TRBJ2-7

CDR3: ASSHLRGGSTDTQY
V: TRBV4-1
length: 14
size: .
J: TRBJ2-3

CDR3: AERPGETQY
V: TRBV23-1
length: 9
size: .
J: TRBJ2-5

CDR3: ASSVSGPMGTEAF
V: TRBV7-6
length: 13
size: few
J: TRBJ1-1

CDR3: ASSQAIGAETQY
V: TRBV4-1
length: 12
size: .
J: TRBJ2-5

CDR3: ASSFKGGQSGELF
V: TRBV28
length: 13
size: .
J: TRBJ2-2

CDR3: ASSPQLAGGAETQY
V: TRBV7-2
length: 14
size: .
J: TRBJ2-5

CDR3: ASSVQGFQEKLF
V: TRBV2
length: 12
size: .
J: TRBJ1-4

CDR3: AWSDYRGEQF
V: TRBV30
length: 10
size: few
J: TRBJ2-1

CDR3: ASGLPGQGNTEAF
V: TRBV12-5
length: 13
size: .
J: TRBJ1-1

CDR3: AISQTGTDTEAF
V: TRBV10-3
length: 12
size: .
J: TRBJ1-1

CDR3: ASSSGLGDTNEQF
V: TRBV5-1
length: 13
size: .
J: TRBJ2-1

CDR3: ASSPLTGGGTEAF
V: TRBV18
length: 13
size: .
J: TRBJ1-1

CDR3: ASSLTGGDKYGYT
V: TRBV7-2
length: 13
size: .
J: TRBJ1-2

CDR3: ASSRGLAGAYEQY
V: TRBV18
length: 13
size: .
J: TRBJ2-7

CDR3: SSKWGVQETQY
V: TRBV29-1
length: 11
size: .
J: TRBJ2-5

CDR3: SVEGEGPSTDTQY
V: TRBV29-1
length: 13
size: .
J: TRBJ2-3

CDR3: ATSSTWGGWDEKLF
V: TRBV15
length: 14
size: .
J: TRBJ1-4

CDR3: ASSLDGQGRGPTEAF
V: TRBV11-2
length: 15
size: .
J: TRBJ1-1

CDR3: AWNYYGYT
V: TRBV30
length: 8
size: .
J: TRBJ1-2

CDR3: ATSGPPGMGTDTQY
V: TRBV24-1
length: 14
size: .
J: TRBJ2-3

CDR3: ASTLGPRAGDTQY
V: TRBV7-8
length: 13
size: .
J: TRBJ2-3

CDR3: ASSGSSGTNSPLH
V: TRBV19
length: 13
size: .
J: TRBJ1-6

CDR3: ASSAWGNTEAF
V: TRBV9
length: 11
size: .
J: TRBJ1-1

CDR3: ASSPDLGDAF
V: TRBV5-6
length: 10
size: .
J: TRBJ1-1

CDR3: ASAVGSGGMETQY
V: TRBV27
length: 13
size: .
J: TRBJ2-5

CDR3: ASSLGPPDTQY
V: TRBV7-9
length: 11
size: .
J: TRBJ2-3

CDR3: ASSLFQGAGNTGELF
V: TRBV4-1
length: 15
size: few
J: TRBJ2-2

CDR3: ASSSTGNYGYT
V: TRBV12-3/TRBV12-4
length: 11
size: .
J: TRBJ1-2

CDR3: ASSFSGGEQETQY
V: TRBV11-2
length: 13
size: .
J: TRBJ2-5

CDR3: ASSTGLWTEAF
V: TRBV19
length: 11
size: .
J: TRBJ1-1

CDR3: ASSTYQATGELF
V: TRBV3-1/TRBV3-2
length: 12
size: .
J: TRBJ2-2

CDR3: ASTSSMGAGTEAF
V: TRBV5-1
length: 13
size: .
J: TRBJ1-1

CDR3: ASSYKSGGEQY
V: TRBV6-5
length: 11
size: .
J: TRBJ2-7

CDR3: ASSDSSGGFTEAF
V: TRBV6-4
length: 13
size: once
J: TRBJ1-1

CDR3: ASSLFAGEETQY
V: TRBV7-7
length: 12
size: .
J: TRBJ2-5

CDR3: ASSLGTVGDTQY
V: TRBV5-6
length: 12
size: .
J: TRBJ2-3

CDR3: ASSLGPPGQRNNEQF
V: TRBV7-8
length: 15
size: .
J: TRBJ2-1

CDR3: ASSVGFGAGYT
V: TRBV9
length: 11
size: .
J: TRBJ1-2

CDR3: ASTRDRAGSTEAF
V: TRBV27
length: 13
size: .
J: TRBJ1-1

CDR3: ASSYTAQETQY
V: TRBV5-1
length: 11
size: .
J: TRBJ2-5

CDR3: ASSFVGRADTQY
V: TRBV13
length: 12
size: once
J: TRBJ2-3

CDR3: ASSLASGTWDGGYT
V: TRBV7-8
length: 14
size: .
J: TRBJ1-2

CDR3: ASSFVGSGDEQF
V: TRBV5-1
length: 12
size: .
J: TRBJ2-1

CDR3: ASSQDRSGYNEQF
V: TRBV4-2
length: 13
size: .
J: TRBJ2-1

CDR3: ASSLAPGNYGYT
V: TRBV7-9
length: 12
size: .
J: TRBJ1-2

CDR3: ATTPAGGGETQY
V: TRBV10-3
length: 12
size: .
J: TRBJ2-5

CDR3: ASPRDASSYNEQF
V: TRBV6-4
length: 13
size: .
J: TRBJ2-1

CDR3: ASSPSAGRSSPLH
V: TRBV18
length: 13
size: .
J: TRBJ1-6

CDR3: ASMPGTGLGEQY
V: TRBV6-5
length: 12
size: few
J: TRBJ2-7

CDR3: ASSASSTGELF
V: TRBV5-1
length: 11
size: once
J: TRBJ2-2

CDR3: ASSLRDRGPYGYT
V: TRBV13
length: 13
size: .
J: TRBJ1-2

CDR3: ATSDPRGQGWDTQY
V: TRBV24-1
length: 14
size: .
J: TRBJ2-3

CDR3: ASSRAGLQDSPLH
V: TRBV5-1
length: 13
size: .
J: TRBJ1-6

CDR3: ASSSGTGSYGYT
V: TRBV2
length: 12
size: .
J: TRBJ1-2

CDR3: ATSRDLGLAETQY
V: TRBV15
length: 13
size: .
J: TRBJ2-5

CDR3: ASSYWPGQGVPTEAF
V: TRBV6-2/TRBV6-3
length: 15
size: .
J: TRBJ1-1

CDR3: ASRFRSQETQY
V: TRBV5-1
length: 11
size: .
J: TRBJ2-5

CDR3: ASSLGARKAF
V: TRBV11-2
length: 10
size: .
J: TRBJ1-1